The sequence of this TCR beta chain was determined in a study of identical twins. Broader study findings: Monozygotic twins shared more out-of-frame TCR alpha than recombination models predicted. There is a chance that invariant MAIT and iNKT cells partially muddied zero-insertion analyses.

Concerning this clonotype itself: Its target is unknown.

The ends lost 0 bases at V and 6 bases at J; junction bases unmatched: 9. The CDR3 is made up of 16 amino acids. Germline assignment: CDR1 SGDLS and CDR2 YYNGEE. All donors comprised healthy Caucasians. TCRdb fed the 5' RACE reads into MiXCR, producing one record per CDR3 protein. This repertoire shows fewer than 550,000 distinct CDR3 sequences, approximately 14% found once; its top ten account for about 0.94%. A further study also used this sample, focusing on yellow fever vaccine responses in identical twins. According to that study: In identical twins, vaccine T cell responses appeared partly shared and partly individual.

Material: CD4+ T cells sorted from blood. This sequence was found in a woman aged 18-30 years in good health. The chain has TRBV9 and TRBJ2-3; 8 bases map to TRBD1. The CDR3 spells CASSVASRQGADTQYF. The DNA for the CDR3 is TGTGCCAGCAGCGTAGCGTCCCGGCAGGGGGCTGATACGCAGTATTTT.